Sequencing of this T cell receptor beta chain was carried out in a study of blood T cells in healthy people across ages. Study observations and caveats: Aged donors had fewer naive CD4+ cells and lower diversity than long-lived donors. The unsorted PBMCs prevented any conclusive comparison of naive versus antigen-experienced cells.

The germline V gene has CDR1 MDHEN and CDR2 SYDVKM. Between the trimmed V and J ends, which lost 6 bases and 6 bases, there was a span of 21 bases. The CDR3 is 15 amino acids. About this clonotype itself: What it recognizes is unknown.

Through a sample-barcoded 5' primer and a J-beta primer mix, a second PCR was run for 7 to 11 cycles. Unique molecular identifiers of 12 random nucleotides labeled each cDNA. Each sample provided no less than 2.5 million CDR3-containing paired-end reads. TCRdb passed the 5' RACE reads through MiXCR, listing each CDR3 protein once. The sample carries about 1.5 million distinct CDR3 sequences, under 55% recorded once. J is TRBJ2-7 and V is TRBV28, with D unresolved. Source material: blood. The origin of this receptor is a woman aged 18-30 years in good health. In DNA, the CDR3 is TGTGCCAGCAGAGAAAGTATCGGGCCTAAGGGCGAGCAGTACTTC. The encoded protein is CASRESIGPKGEQYF.